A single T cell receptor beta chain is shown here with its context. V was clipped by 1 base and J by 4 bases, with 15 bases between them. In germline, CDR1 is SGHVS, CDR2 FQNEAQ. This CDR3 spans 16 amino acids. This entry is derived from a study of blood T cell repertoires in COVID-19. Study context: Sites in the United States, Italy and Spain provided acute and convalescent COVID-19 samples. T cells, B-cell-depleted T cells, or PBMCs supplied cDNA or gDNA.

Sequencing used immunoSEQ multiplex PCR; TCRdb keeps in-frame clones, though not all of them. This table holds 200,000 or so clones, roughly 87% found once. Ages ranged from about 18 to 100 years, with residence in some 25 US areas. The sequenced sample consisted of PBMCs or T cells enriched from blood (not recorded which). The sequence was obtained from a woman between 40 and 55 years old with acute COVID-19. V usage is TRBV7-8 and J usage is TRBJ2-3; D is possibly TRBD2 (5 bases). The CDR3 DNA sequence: TGTGCCAGCAGCTTAGGGGTGGGAGTGGGCCCAGATACGCAGTATTTT. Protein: CASSLGVGVGPDTQYF.